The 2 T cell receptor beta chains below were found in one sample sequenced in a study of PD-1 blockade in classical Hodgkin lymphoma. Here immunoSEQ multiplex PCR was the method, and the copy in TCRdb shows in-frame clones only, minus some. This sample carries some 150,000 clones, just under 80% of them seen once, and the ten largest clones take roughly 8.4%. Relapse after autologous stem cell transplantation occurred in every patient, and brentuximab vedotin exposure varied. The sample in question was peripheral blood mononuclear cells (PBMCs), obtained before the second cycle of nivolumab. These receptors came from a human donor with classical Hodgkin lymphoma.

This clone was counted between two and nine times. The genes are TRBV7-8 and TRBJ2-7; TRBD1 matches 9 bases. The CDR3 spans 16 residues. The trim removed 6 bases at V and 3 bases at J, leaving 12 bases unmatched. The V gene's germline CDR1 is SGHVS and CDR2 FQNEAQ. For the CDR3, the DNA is TGTGCCAGCAGACGAGCCGGGACAGGGCTAAACTACGAGCAGTACTTC. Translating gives CASRRAGTGLNYEQYF.

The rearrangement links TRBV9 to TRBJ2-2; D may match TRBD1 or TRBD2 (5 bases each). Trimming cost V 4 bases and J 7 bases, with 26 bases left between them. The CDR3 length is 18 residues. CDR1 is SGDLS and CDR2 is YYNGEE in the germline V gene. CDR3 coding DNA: TGTGCCAGCAGCCCTCCCTGGGGCAGGGAAGAGGGGAACGGGGAGCTGTTTTTT. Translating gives CASSPPWGREEGNGELFF.